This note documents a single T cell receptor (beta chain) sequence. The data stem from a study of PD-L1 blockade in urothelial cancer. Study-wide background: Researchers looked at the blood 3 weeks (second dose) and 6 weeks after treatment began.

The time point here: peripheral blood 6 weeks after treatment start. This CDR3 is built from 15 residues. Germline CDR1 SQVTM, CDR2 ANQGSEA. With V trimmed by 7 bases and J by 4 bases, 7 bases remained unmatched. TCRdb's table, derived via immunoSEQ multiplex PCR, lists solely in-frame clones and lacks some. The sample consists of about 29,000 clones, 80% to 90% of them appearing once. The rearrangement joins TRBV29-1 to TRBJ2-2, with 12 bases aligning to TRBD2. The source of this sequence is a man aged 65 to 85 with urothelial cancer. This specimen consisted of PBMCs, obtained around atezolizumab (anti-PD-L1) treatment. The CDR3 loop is CSAATSGSLTGELFF. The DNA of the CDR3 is TGCAGCGCCGCGACTAGCGGGAGTCTCACCGGGGAGCTGTTTTTT.